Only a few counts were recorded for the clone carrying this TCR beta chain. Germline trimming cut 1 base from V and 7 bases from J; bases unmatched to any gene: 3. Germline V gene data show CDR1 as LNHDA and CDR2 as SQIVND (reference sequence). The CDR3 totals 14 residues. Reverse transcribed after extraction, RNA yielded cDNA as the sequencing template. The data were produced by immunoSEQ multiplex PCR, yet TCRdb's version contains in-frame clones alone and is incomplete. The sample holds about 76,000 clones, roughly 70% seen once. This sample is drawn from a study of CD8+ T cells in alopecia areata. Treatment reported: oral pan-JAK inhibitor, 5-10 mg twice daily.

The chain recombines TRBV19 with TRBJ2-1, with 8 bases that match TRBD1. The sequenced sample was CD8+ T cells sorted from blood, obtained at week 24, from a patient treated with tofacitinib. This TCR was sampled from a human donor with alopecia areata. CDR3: CASSIAQGANEQFF. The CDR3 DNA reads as TGTGCCAGTAGTATAGCGCAGGGGGCAAATGAGCAGTTCTTC. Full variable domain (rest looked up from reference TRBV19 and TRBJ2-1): DGGITQSPKYLFRKEGQNVTLSCEQNLNHDAMYWYRQDPGQGLRLIYYSQIVNDFQKGDIAEGYSVSREKKESFPLTVTSAQKNPTAFYLCASSIAQGANEQFFGPGTRLTVL.